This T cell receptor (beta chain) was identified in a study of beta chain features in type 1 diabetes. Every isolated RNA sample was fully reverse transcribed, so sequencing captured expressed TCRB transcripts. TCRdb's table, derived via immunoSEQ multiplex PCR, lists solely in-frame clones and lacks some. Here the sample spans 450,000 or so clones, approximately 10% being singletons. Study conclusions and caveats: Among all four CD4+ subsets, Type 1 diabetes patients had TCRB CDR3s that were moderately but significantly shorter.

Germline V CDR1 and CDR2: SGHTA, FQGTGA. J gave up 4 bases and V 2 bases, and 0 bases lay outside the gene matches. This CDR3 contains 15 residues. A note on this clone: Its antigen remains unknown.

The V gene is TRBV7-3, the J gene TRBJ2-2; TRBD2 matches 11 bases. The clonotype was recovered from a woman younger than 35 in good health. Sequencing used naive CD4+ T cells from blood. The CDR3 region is CASSLGTSGTGELFF. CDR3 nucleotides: TGTGCCAGCAGCTTAGGGACTAGCGGCACCGGGGAGCTGTTTTTT.